Sequencing of this T cell receptor beta chain was carried out in a study of blood T cell repertoires in COVID-19 (dated by TCRdb to 2019 to 2021). Regarding the research as a whole: ImmuneRACE Cohort 3 recovered participants were defined by two consecutive negative NP/OP PCR tests, healthcare professional clearance, or symptom resolution. The collaborator samples originated in the United States, Italy and Spain and spanned the acute and convalescent phases of COVID-19. The material from the prospective study consisted of cDNA or gDNA derived from T cells, B-cell-depleted T cells, or PBMCs. The dataset comprised deeply sampled blood TCRbeta repertoires from subjects exposed to, actively infected with, or recovered from COVID-19. A freely available public database, intended as a resource for researchers studying the immune response to SARS-CoV-2, is where the repertoires were released. The samples were drawn from the first 160 participants of the ongoing ImmuneRACE study and from about 1,200 subjects provided by 6 global collaborators. The sample metadata nearly always contained a de-identified subject ID, COVID-19 status, age in years and sex. HLA class I and class II types, where available, came from metadata supplied by the sample provider rather than from assay-based typing. General conclusions and limits of the study: The quantity of clinical and demographic metadata differed by source and by participant and was supplied without curation.

Cut back by 2 bases and 0 bases, the V and J ends lie 11 bases apart. From its cysteine to its phenylalanine, the CDR3 spans 16 amino acids. CDR3 DNA is the only sequence kept; it has 48 bases, read in frame from the first base. Per the germline V gene, MNHNS is the CDR1 and SASEGT is the CDR2. Participants in the prospective study were enrolled through a virtual design, were aged roughly 18 to 100 years, and lived in 20 to 30 United States geographic areas. To assign participants to cohorts, the prospective study relied on clinical history that participants themselves reported in a screening survey and a study questionnaire. Mobile phlebotomists in the prospective study collected whole blood, serum and a nasopharyngeal or oropharyngeal swab from every participant. Participants in the prospective study had the option to provide additional blood draws and questionnaires over a roughly two-month period. Before DNA extraction, blood samples from the prospective study were shipped at room temperature or frozen.

As concerns this clone: What antigen it recognizes has not been identified. No base qualities exist here, and no much larger clone lies one base off it.

TCRbeta CDR3 regions were amplified from genomic DNA by means of the immunoSEQ Assay, a bias-controlled multiplex PCR. From the authors' description of their analysis: Nucleated cell counts per sample were estimated from amplification of reference gene primers within the assay. Sequence reads were collapsed and filtered to measure the absolute abundance of every unique TCRbeta CDR3 rearrangement. For each sample, productive Simpson clonality was calculated as the square root of Simpson's diversity index over productive rearrangements. Not all clones reach the TCRdb copy of this immuneACCESS table, which keeps in-frame sequences only. Checked studies attribute under half of the gap to unresolved V genes and leave the rest unexplained. V, J and clone size are taken as reported in that table, and D and trimming were inferred from the DNA itself. The sample yields around 200,000 clones; roughly 90% were counted once. Of the sample, over 3% is held by the ten largest clones.

The chain is assembled from TRBV6-1 and TRBJ2-4; the D gene assignment is ambiguous. The source of this sequence is a woman aged 50 to 60 in a cohort exposed to, infected with or recovered from COVID-19 (not recorded which). The sequencing sample was made of PBMCs or T cells enriched from blood (not recorded which). CDR3 protein: CASSEPITGAKNIQYF. The nucleotide sequence reads as follows: TGTGCCAGCAGTGAACCGATAACCGGAGCCAAAAACATTCAGTACTTC.